Listed below are T cell receptor beta chains from one sample, sequenced in a study of neurological immune-mediated disorders. TCRdb itself ran the 5' RACE reads through MiXCR, one entry per CDR3 protein. The sample has about 65,000 distinct CDR3 sequences, around 4% seen once. Material for sequencing was PBMCs. These receptors were collected from a man aged 50-60 years with multiple sclerosis. CDR3s include the opening cysteine and the closing phenylalanine or tryptophan. The D gene is left open where the match is weak. The listing skips clone size in some rows; elsewhere it reads once, few, many or a size class.

length	size	D	V	J	CDR3	DNA
13	many	.	TRBV6-6	TRBJ2-3	CASRGTFTDTQYF	TGTGCCAGCAGGGGGACTTTTACAGATACGCAGTATTTT
11	many	.	TRBV20-1	TRBJ1-2	CSASIQGCHTF	TGCAGTGCTAGTATTCAGGGTTGTCACACCTTC
12	many	.	TRBV20-1	TRBJ2-7	CSALPDGYEQYF	TGCAGTGCACTACCAGATGGGTACGAGCAGTACTTC
11	many	.	TRBV20-1	TRBJ2-2	CSASGAGELFF	TGCAGTGCTAGCGGGGCCGGGGAGCTGTTTTTT
14	many	.	TRBV20-1	TRBJ1-3	CSARDPNSGNTIYF	TGCAGTGCTAGAGATCCAAACTCTGGAAACACCATATATTTT
14	many	.	TRBV10-1	TRBJ2-5	CASSAAGVEETQYF	TGCGCCAGCAGTGCGGCAGGGGTGGAGGAGACCCAGTACTTC
14	many	.	TRBV5-1	TRBJ2-7	CASSSGSAGYEQYF	TGCGCCAGCAGCTCCGGGTCTGCAGGCTACGAGCAGTACTTC
16	many	TRBD2	TRBV20-1	TRBJ2-3	CSATRASGGSTDTQYF	TGCAGTGCTACCAGGGCCAGCGGGGGTAGCACAGATACGCAGTATTTT
15	.	TRBD1	TRBV4-1	TRBJ2-1	CASSIPGQGVYEQFF	TGCGCCAGCAGCATCCCGGGACAGGGGGTTTATGAGCAGTTCTTC
14	many	.	TRBV12-3/TRBV12-4	TRBJ1-1	CASSRSGTAIEAFF	TGTGCCAGCAGTCGCTCCGGGACGGCCATTGAAGCTTTCTTT
15	many	.	TRBV6-5	TRBJ1-5	CASSPRAGGNQPQHF	TGTGCCAGCAGTCCCAGAGCAGGGGGCAATCAGCCCCAGCATTTT
17	many	.	TRBV4-1	TRBJ2-4	CASSQSQIGLAKNIQYF	TGCGCCAGCAGCCAATCCCAGATAGGGTTGGCTAAAAACATTCAGTACTTC
14	many	TRBD1	TRBV20-1	TRBJ1-5	CSAITGVRHQPQNF	TGCAGTGCTATTACAGGGGTACGACATCAGCCCCAGAATTTT
14	many	.	TRBV5-1	TRBJ1-5	CASSLVGGNQPQHF	TGCGCCAGCAGCTTAGTAGGCGGCAATCAGCCCCAGCATTTT
16	.	.	TRBV4-2	TRBJ1-6	CASSQDPTSQVSPLNF	TGTGCCAGCAGCCAAGATCCAACGAGTCAAGTTTCACCCCTCAACTTT
17	many	.	TRBV15	TRBJ1-3	CATSRSRLELSGNTIYF	TGTGCCACCAGCAGATCCCGTCTAGAGCTCTCTGGAAACACCATATATTTT
14	many	.	TRBV12-3/TRBV12-4	TRBJ2-1	CASSLVGGANEQFF	TGTGCCAGCAGTCTAGTAGGGGGGGCCAATGAGCAGTTCTTC
13	many	.	TRBV6-1	TRBJ1-1	CASRRTVNTEAFF	TGTGCCAGCAGACGGACAGTGAACACTGAAGCTTTCTTT
13	many	.	TRBV5-1	TRBJ1-5	CASRGETNQPQHF	TGCGCCAGCCGGGGGGAGACCAATCAGCCCCAGCATTTT
13	.	.	TRBV28	TRBJ1-2	CASSLVAGYGYTF	TGTGCCAGCAGCTTAGTGGCAGGCTATGGCTACACCTTC
16	.	.	TRBV3-1	TRBJ1-2	CASSPAWTASNYGYTF	TGTGCCAGCAGCCCGGCCTGGACAGCTTCTAACTATGGCTACACCTTC
16	many	.	TRBV5-1	TRBJ1-1	CASRPGTGKKDTEAFF	TGCGCCAGCAGGCCCGGGACTGGGAAGAAGGACACTGAAGCTTTCTTT
15	few	.	TRBV10-3	TRBJ2-3	CAISLRARPTDTQYF	TGTGCCATCAGTCTTCGCGCCCGACCCACAGATACGCAGTATTTT
15	.	TRBD1	TRBV5-1	TRBJ1-6	CASSLLGQGNSPLNF	TGCGCCAGCAGCTTGCTGGGACAGGGGAATTCACCCCTCAACTTT
18	many	TRBD2	TRBV6-5	TRBJ2-3	CASSYSLSASGGTDTQYF	TGTGCCAGCAGTTACTCTCTCTCGGCTAGCGGGGGCACAGATACGCAGTATTTT
15	many	TRBD1	TRBV5-1	TRBJ1-1	CASSFTGTGLTEAFF	TGCGCCAGCAGCTTTACCGGGACAGGGTTGACTGAAGCTTTCTTT
15	few	TRBD2	TRBV20-1	TRBJ2-5	CSAPPGLTAGETQYF	TGCAGTGCCCCGCCCGGACTAACAGCGGGGGAGACCCAGTACTTC
16	many	TRBD1	TRBV12-3/TRBV12-4	TRBJ1-1	CASSPRTGGLNTEAFF	TGTGCCAGCAGTCCCAGGACAGGGGGCCTGAACACTGAAGCTTTCTTT
15	many	TRBD1	TRBV18	TRBJ2-7	CASSPQDRGTYEQYF	TGTGCCAGCTCTCCACAGGACAGGGGGACGTACGAGCAGTACTTC
14	.	TRBD1	TRBV5-6	TRBJ1-2	CASSWDRDYYGYTF	TGTGCCAGCAGCTGGGACAGGGATTACTATGGCTACACCTTC